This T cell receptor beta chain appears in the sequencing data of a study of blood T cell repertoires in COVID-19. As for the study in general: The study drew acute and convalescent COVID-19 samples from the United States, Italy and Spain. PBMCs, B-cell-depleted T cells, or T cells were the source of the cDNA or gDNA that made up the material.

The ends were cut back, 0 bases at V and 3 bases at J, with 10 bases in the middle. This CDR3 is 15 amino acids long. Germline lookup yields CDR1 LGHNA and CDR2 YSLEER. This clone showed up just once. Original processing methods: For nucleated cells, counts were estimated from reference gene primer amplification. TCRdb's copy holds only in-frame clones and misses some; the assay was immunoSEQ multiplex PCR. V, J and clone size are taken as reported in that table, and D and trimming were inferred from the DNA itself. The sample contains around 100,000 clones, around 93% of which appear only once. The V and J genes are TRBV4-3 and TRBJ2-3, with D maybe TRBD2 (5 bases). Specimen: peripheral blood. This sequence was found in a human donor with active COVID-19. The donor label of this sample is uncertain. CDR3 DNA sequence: TGCGCCAGCAGCCAAGATACTAGAGAGACAGATACGCAGTATTTT. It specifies CASSQDTRETDTQYF.